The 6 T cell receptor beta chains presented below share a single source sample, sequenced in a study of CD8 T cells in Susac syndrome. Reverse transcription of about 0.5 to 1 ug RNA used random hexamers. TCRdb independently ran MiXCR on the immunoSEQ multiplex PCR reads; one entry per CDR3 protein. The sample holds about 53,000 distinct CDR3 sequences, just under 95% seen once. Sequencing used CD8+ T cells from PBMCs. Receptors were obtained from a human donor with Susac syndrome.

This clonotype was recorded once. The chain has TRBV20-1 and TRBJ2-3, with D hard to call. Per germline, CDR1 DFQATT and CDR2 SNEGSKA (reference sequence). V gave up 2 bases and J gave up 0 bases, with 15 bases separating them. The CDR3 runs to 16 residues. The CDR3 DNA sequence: TGCAGTGCTAGACTCAGCGCCGAGCCTAGCACAGATACGCAGTATTTT. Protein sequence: CSARLSAEPSTDTQYF.

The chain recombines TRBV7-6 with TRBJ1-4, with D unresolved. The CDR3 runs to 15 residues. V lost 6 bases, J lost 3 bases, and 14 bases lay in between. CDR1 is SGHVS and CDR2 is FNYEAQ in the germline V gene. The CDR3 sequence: CASSPTWAPNEKLFF. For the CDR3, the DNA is TGTGCCAGCAGTCCGACCTGGGCACCTAATGAAAAACTGTTTTTT.

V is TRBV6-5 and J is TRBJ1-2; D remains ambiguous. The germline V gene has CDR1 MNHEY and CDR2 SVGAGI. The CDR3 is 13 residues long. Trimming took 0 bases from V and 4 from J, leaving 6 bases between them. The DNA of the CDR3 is TGTGCCAGCAGTTACTCGATTAGCTATGGCTACACCTTC. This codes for CASSYSISYGYTF.

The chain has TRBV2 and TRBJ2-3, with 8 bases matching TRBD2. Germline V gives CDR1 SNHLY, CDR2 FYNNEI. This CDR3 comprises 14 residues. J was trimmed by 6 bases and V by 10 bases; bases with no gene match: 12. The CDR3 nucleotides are TGTGCCAACGGCCCGGCGGGGGGAGGCGATACGCAGTATTTT. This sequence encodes CANGPAGGGDTQYF.

The DNA of the CDR3 is TGTGCCAGCAGGGCTGGACAGTCTCTCTCCTACGAGCAGTACTTC. It specifies CASRAGQSLSYEQYF. The chain uses TRBV2 and TRBJ2-7; TRBD1 might be the D (6 bases). The CDR3 spans 15 residues. Germline assignment: CDR1 SNHLY and CDR2 FYNNEI. The V and J ends lost 6 bases and 0 bases respectively, with 15 bases between them.

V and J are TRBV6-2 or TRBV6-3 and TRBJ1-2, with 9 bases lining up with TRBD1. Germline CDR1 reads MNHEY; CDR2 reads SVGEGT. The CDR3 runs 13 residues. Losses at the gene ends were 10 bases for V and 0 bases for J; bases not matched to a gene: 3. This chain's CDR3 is CAIGTGTNYGYTF. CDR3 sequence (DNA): TGTGCCATAGGGACAGGGACTAACTATGGCTACACCTTC.